Presented here are 4 T cell receptor beta chains from one specimen sequenced in a study of blood T cell repertoires in COVID-19. The data were produced by immunoSEQ multiplex PCR, yet TCRdb's version contains in-frame clones alone and is incomplete. There are tens of thousands of clones in the sample; more than 80% occur only once, and approximately 13% lies in the top ten. The sample taken for sequencing was peripheral blood. The receptors stem from a human donor in a cohort sampled during active COVID-19.

V usage is TRBV3-1 (or the pseudogene TRBV3-2) and J usage is TRBJ2-7; a weak D match, TRBD2 (7 bases). CDR1 is LGHDT, CDR2 YNNKEL, per germline (reference sequence). Deletions cut 3 bases from V and 9 bases from J, with 24 bases between. This CDR3 is built from 16 residues. The CDR3 is CASSHRSSWRGLGQYF. DNA of the CDR3: TGTGCCAGCAGCCACCGATCCTCATGGCGGGGGCTGGGGCAGTACTTC.

The V gene is TRBV7-2, the J gene TRBJ1-2, with TRBD1 as a possible D gene (6 bases). Germline assignment: CDR1 SGHTA and CDR2 FQGNSA. Trimming stripped 2 bases from V and 8 bases from J, with 15 bases between. This CDR3 contains 14 residues. CDR3 sequence: CASSLSSGTLGYTF. The CDR3 region has the DNA TGTGCCAGCAGCTTATCGTCAGGGACACTGGGCTACACCTTC.

This sequence joins TRBV5-6 and TRBJ2-2; 9 nucleotides match TRBD1. The CDR3 is 14 amino acids. Unmatched junction bases numbered 10, after V lost 4 bases and J lost 12 bases. Germline assignment: CDR1 SGHDT and CDR2 YYEEEE. As DNA, the CDR3 is TGTGCCAGCAGCGTGGGGACAGGGTTTTCACAGCTGTTTTTT. This gives the protein CASSVGTGFSQLFF.

This clone was counted a few times. J is TRBJ1-2 and V is TRBV6-1; tentative D call: TRBD1 (6 bases). CDR3 length equals 15 residues. Germline loops: CDR1 MNHNS, CDR2 SASEGT. The ends were cut back, 2 bases at V and 2 bases at J, with 12 bases in the middle. CDR3 bases: TGTGCCAGCAGTGAATCGACAGGCCCAAACTATGGCTACACCTTC. It encodes CASSESTGPNYGYTF.